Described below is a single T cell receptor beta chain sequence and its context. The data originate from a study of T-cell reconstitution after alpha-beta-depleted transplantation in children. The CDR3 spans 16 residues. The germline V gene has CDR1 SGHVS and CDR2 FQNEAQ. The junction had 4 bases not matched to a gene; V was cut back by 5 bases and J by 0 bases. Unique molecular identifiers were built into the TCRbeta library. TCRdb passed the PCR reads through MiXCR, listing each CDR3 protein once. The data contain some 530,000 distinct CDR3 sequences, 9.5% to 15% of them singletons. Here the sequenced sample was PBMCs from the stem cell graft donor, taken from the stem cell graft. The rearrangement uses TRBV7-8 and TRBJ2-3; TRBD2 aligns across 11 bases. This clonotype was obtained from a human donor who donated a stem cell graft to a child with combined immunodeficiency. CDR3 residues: CASSPRLAGSTDTQYF. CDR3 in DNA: TGTGCCAGCAGCCCGCGACTAGCGGGGAGCACAGATACGCAGTATTTT. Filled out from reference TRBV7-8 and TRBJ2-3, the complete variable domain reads GAGVSQSPRYKVAKRGQDVALRCDPISGHVSLFWYQQALGQGPEFLTYFQNEAQLDKSGLPSDRFFAERPEGSVSTLKIQRTQQEDSAVYLCASSPRLAGSTDTQYFGPGTRLTVL.